The 28 T cell receptor beta chains below come from one sample, sequenced in a study of cytomegalovirus exposure and HLA in healthy donors. The PCR made use of 60 Vbeta and 13 Jbeta primers. TCRdb keeps only in-frame clones here, not all; method: immunoSEQ multiplex PCR. The sample has 200,000 or so clones; roughly 80% are singletons. Sequencing used PBMCs. Receptor source: a man aged 40-55 years in good health and CMV-seropositive.

The chain carries TRBV21-1 and TRBJ1-4; the DNA was not used to check the table's D call, TRBD1. TRBV21-1 is labeled a pseudogene. The CDR3 covers 17 residues. This CDR3 reads CASKRTGGPRRAEKLFF. DNA for the CDR3: TGTGCCAGCAAGAGGACAGGGGGCCCCCGTCGGGCTGAAAAACTGTTTTTT.

In this sample, this clone turned up once. The V call is TRBV18, the J call TRBJ2-7; TRBD2 agrees at 8 bases. The germline V gene encodes CDR1 KGHSH and CDR2 LQKENI. With V trimmed by 4 bases and J by 2 bases, 10 bases remained unmatched. The CDR3 length is 16 residues. CDR3 loop: CASSLNAGGPTYEQYF. The CDR3, as DNA: TGTGCCAGCTCACTAAACGCGGGGGGCCCCACCTACGAGCAGTACTTC.

The V call is TRBV29-1, the J call TRBJ1-2; 7 bases align to TRBD1. J was trimmed by 8 bases and V by 4 bases; bases with no gene match: 10. This CDR3 contains 13 residues. Germline V gene sequence: CDR1 SQVTM, CDR2 ANQGSEA. The CDR3 region has the DNA TGCAGCGTTGTCGGCAGGGGGATGTCGGGCTACACCTTC. Translated: CSVVGRGMSGYTF.

CDR3 region: CASREGAGVWGNYGYTF. Here the CDR3 DNA reads TGTGCCAGCAGGGAGGGAGCCGGGGTTTGGGGTAACTATGGCTACACCTTC. The chain links TRBV9 to TRBJ1-2; D not resolved. The V and J ends lost 5 bases and 1 base respectively, with 21 bases between them. Germline assignment: CDR1 SGDLS and CDR2 YYNGEE. The CDR3 has 17 amino acids.

This clone came up a few times. This sequence joins TRBV7-2 and TRBJ2-1; TRBD2 matches at 9 bases. This CDR3 is built from 15 residues. CDR1 and CDR2 (germline): SGHTA, FQGNSA. Unmatched junction bases numbered 11, after V lost 6 bases and J lost 8 bases. CDR3 sequence: CASSSGASGVHEQFF. CDR3 sequence (DNA): TGTGCCAGCAGTTCAGGGGCTAGCGGGGTGCATGAGCAGTTCTTC.

The V call is TRBV27, the J call TRBJ1-4; 12 nucleotides line up with TRBD1. CDR3 length: 16 amino acids. Germline trimming cut 5 bases from V and 8 bases from J; bases unmatched to any gene: 9. Germline lookup yields CDR1 MNHEY and CDR2 SMNVEV (reference sequence). CDR3 amino acids: CASSPTPGQGAEKLFF. The CDR3 DNA sequence: TGTGCCAGCAGTCCTACACCGGGACAGGGGGCAGAAAAACTGTTTTTT.

V is TRBV5-1 and J is TRBJ2-1; no definite D call. Germline loops: CDR1 SGHRS, CDR2 YFSETQ. This CDR3 contains 11 residues. V was pared by 4 bases and J by 9 bases, with 8 bases between. CDR3 nucleotide sequence: TGCGCCAGCAGCACGACTTCTGAGCAGTTCTTC. Protein product: CASSTTSEQFF.

This clone was found once. The gene calls are TRBV18 and TRBJ1-1; the D gene is possibly TRBD1 (5 bases). The CDR3 consists of 16 residues. Germline V CDR1 and CDR2: KGHSH, LQKENI. V gave up 6 bases and J gave up 3 bases, with 20 bases separating them. The CDR3 DNA follows: TGTGCCAGCTCTCGTTGGGGAGGTGTGGGGGACACTGAAGCTTTCTTT. Protein: CASSRWGGVGDTEAFF.

The chain links TRBV30 to TRBJ2-3; D might be TRBD2 (5 bases). Germline V lookup: CDR1 GTSNPN, CDR2 SVGIG (reference sequence). This CDR3 spans 12 amino acids. V shed 7 bases and J shed 7 bases, with 15 bases lying between them. CDR3 protein: CASTRASNTQYF. For the CDR3, the DNA is TGTGCCTCTACTAGGGCCTCCAATACGCAGTATTTT.

The chain has TRBV7-9 and TRBJ2-5; 7 positions match TRBD1. The J call may be faulty, since TRBJ2-7 better matches the DNA end. Germline values: CDR1 SEHNR, CDR2 FQNEAQ (reference sequence). This CDR3 contains 14 residues. CDR3 sequence reads: CASSLEGQTYEQYF. DNA for the CDR3: TGTGCCAGCAGCTTAGAGGGACAGACCTACGAGCAGTACTTC.

The chain carries TRBV10-3 and TRBJ2-7; 7 bases are a match to TRBD2. Germline CDR1 ENHRY, CDR2 SYGVKD. Unmatched junction bases numbered 8, after V lost 3 bases and J lost 6 bases. The CDR3 length is 14 residues. As DNA, the CDR3 is TGTGCCATCAGTGACCTAGGGAGGGACGGCGAGCAGTACTTC. Amino acid sequence: CAISDLGRDGEQYF.

J is TRBJ2-7 and V is TRBV5-6; possibly TRBD1 for D (5 bases). The CDR3 spans 15 residues. Trimming pared 0 bases from V and 3 bases from J, leaving 13 bases between. Germline lookup yields CDR1 SGHDT and CDR2 YYEEEE. The CDR3 nucleotides are TGTGCCAGCAGCTTGGTTTCAGGGCAATTCTACGAGCAGTACTTC. This gives the protein CASSLVSGQFYEQYF.

The rearrangement joins TRBV4-1 to TRBJ1-4; TRBD1 is a possible D gene (6 bases). V lost 0 bases and J 7 bases, leaving 15 bases between the germline ends. The CDR3 sequence is 16 residues long. CDR1 and CDR2 from the germline V gene are MGHRA and YSYEKL. CDR3 coding DNA: TGCGCCAGCAGCCAAGATCTTGGGGGCGGGGGTGAAAAACTGTTTTTT. Its protein is CASSQDLGGGGEKLFF.

This clone was detected only once. The chain uses TRBV9 and TRBJ2-2; 9 bases agree with TRBD2. The CDR3 loop spans 16 amino acids. Germline V gives CDR1 SGDLS, CDR2 YYNGEE. V lost 0 bases to trimming and J lost 3 bases; unmatched junction nucleotides: 3. In nucleotides, the CDR3 is TGTGCCAGCAGCGTAGTGCCTAGCGGGGACACCGGGGAGCTGTTTTTT. Its translation: CASSVVPSGDTGELFF.

The chain couples TRBV4-3 to TRBJ2-3; 12 positions agree with TRBD2. The CDR3 extends over 16 amino acids. V lost 4 bases to trimming and J lost 2 bases; unmatched junction nucleotides: 4. Per germline, CDR1 LGHNA and CDR2 YSLEER. The CDR3 loop is CASSLRLAGATDTQYF. The CDR3 DNA sequence: TGCGCCAGCAGCCTCCGACTAGCGGGGGCCACAGATACGCAGTATTTT.

This clone appeared once. The chain's CDR3 is CATYSFRGANTEAFF. The CDR3 nucleotides read TGTGCCACCTACTCCTTCAGGGGGGCGAACACTGAAGCTTTCTTT. The chain recombines TRBV28 with TRBJ1-1, with 7 bases matching TRBD1. Unmatched junction bases numbered 12, after V lost 10 bases and J lost 1 base. CDR3 length: 15 amino acids. Germline V gene data show CDR1 as MDHEN and CDR2 as SYDVKM.

About this clone itself: The sample has other DNA sequences that encode this CDR3 too. V is TRBV4-3 and J is TRBJ2-3, with 7 bases matching TRBD2. The V gene's germline CDR1 is LGHNA and CDR2 YSLEER. The CDR3 contains 16 residues. V shed 1 base, J shed 2 bases, and the junction held 6 bases outside the gene matches. The CDR3 loop reads CASSQGPSGATDTQYF. The CDR3 DNA reads TGCGCCAGCAGCCAAGGCCCTAGCGGTGCCACAGATACGCAGTATTTT.

In this sample, this clone turned up once. The chain is built from TRBV9 and TRBJ2-1, with TRBD1 identical over 9 bases. This CDR3 spans 15 amino acids. CDR1 SGDLS and CDR2 YYNGEE come from the germline V gene. The J segment lost 4 bases and the V segment lost 2 bases, leaving 4 bases of the junction unmatched. The CDR3 sequence is CASSVGQGGYNEQFF. Written as DNA, the CDR3 is TGTGCCAGCAGCGTGGGACAGGGAGGATACAATGAGCAGTTCTTC.

A single count supports this clone. The chain links TRBV19 to TRBJ1-1; unclear D gene. This CDR3 has 13 residues. V was trimmed by 4 bases and J by 3 bases, leaving 9 bases between them. CDR1 is LNHDA, CDR2 SQIVND, per germline (reference sequence). The CDR3 spells CASSRHPYTEAFF. The CDR3 DNA is TGTGCCAGTAGTAGACACCCTTACACTGAAGCTTTCTTT.

This clone appeared a few times. For the CDR3, the DNA is TGTGCCAGCAGTTTTCTCGGGGGAGAGACCCAGTACTTC. It is translated as CASSFLGGETQYF. V is TRBV27 and J is TRBJ2-5, with D possibly TRBD2 on 6 matching bases. This CDR3 has 13 amino acids. V lost 3 bases, J lost 4 bases, and 9 bases lay in between. Per germline, CDR1 MNHEY and CDR2 SMNVEV (reference sequence).

This chain joins TRBV28 and TRBJ1-2, with 7 bases fitting TRBD1. Trimming cost V 6 bases and J 2 bases; bases outside gene matches: 9. CDR1 is MDHEN, CDR2 SYDVKM, per germline. This CDR3 is built from 15 residues. This CDR3 reads CASRPVGGANYGYTF. DNA for the CDR3: TGTGCCAGCAGGCCGGTAGGGGGCGCCAACTATGGCTACACCTTC.

V and J are TRBV6-5 and TRBJ1-3; D gene unclear. V lost 4 bases and J 3 bases, leaving 7 bases between the germline ends. Germline lookup yields CDR1 MNHEY and CDR2 SVGAGI. This CDR3 has 13 amino acids. The CDR3 spells CASSLRGGNTIYF. In DNA form, the CDR3 reads TGTGCCAGCAGTTTGCGGGGTGGAAACACCATATATTTT.

The chain recombines TRBV5-4 with TRBJ2-3; 8 nucleotides match TRBD1. J was trimmed by 4 bases and V by 5 bases; bases with no gene match: 12. The germline V gene has CDR1 SGHNT and CDR2 YYREEE (reference sequence). This CDR3 is 16 amino acids long. The CDR3 loop is CASSYPGQAISDTQYF. CDR3 DNA: TGTGCCAGCAGTTATCCGGGACAGGCGATTTCAGATACGCAGTATTTT.

This chain joins TRBV11-2 and TRBJ2-7; D perhaps matches TRBD1 (6 bases). The CDR3 is 13 amino acids. Trimming pared 4 bases from V and 3 bases from J, leaving 10 bases between. Germline V gene data show CDR1 as SGHAT and CDR2 as FQNNGV. CDR3 DNA sequence: TGTGCCAGCAGCTCTACAGGGCTCTACGAGCAGTACTTC. Translating it yields CASSSTGLYEQYF.

CDR3 in DNA: TGTGCCATCAGTGTAGGCGGCCACAATCAGCCCCAGCATTTT. It yields the protein CAISVGGHNQPQHF. The chain carries TRBV10-3 and TRBJ1-5; D remains unclear. Between the trimmed V and J ends, which lost 4 bases and 3 bases, there was a span of 10 bases. The CDR3 runs 14 residues. Looked up from germline, CDR1 is ENHRY and CDR2 is SYGVKD.

V is TRBV7-2 and J is TRBJ1-2, with TRBD1 as a possible D gene (6 bases). This CDR3 has 15 amino acids. Trimming pared 5 bases from V and 7 bases from J, leaving 20 bases between. CDR1 SGHTA and CDR2 FQGNSA come from the germline V gene. CDR3 sequence reads: CASSLRWSGGAGYTF. CDR3 nucleotides: TGTGCCAGCAGCCTGAGATGGTCGGGGGGGGCTGGCTACACCTTC.

The chain joins TRBV5-1 to TRBJ2-1, with 8 bases identical to TRBD1. Per the germline V gene, CDR1 is SGHRS and CDR2 is YFSETQ. Unmatched junction bases numbered 9, after V lost 4 bases and J lost 6 bases. The CDR3 is 15 amino acids. This CDR3 reads CASSEQGVMANEQFF. CDR3 nucleotides: TGCGCCAGCAGCGAACAGGGGGTTATGGCCAATGAGCAGTTCTTC.

This chain joins TRBV19 and TRBJ1-1; D is ambiguous. Per germline, CDR1 LNHDA and CDR2 SQIVND (reference sequence). The CDR3 is made up of 16 amino acids. V was cut by 2 bases and J by 0 bases, with 13 bases left in between. The CDR3 sequence is CASSIMYPSLNTEAFF. In DNA, the CDR3 is TGTGCCAGTAGTATAATGTACCCGAGCCTGAACACTGAAGCTTTCTTT. Full variable domain (missing parts from reference TRBV19 and TRBJ1-1): DGGITQSPKYLFRKEGQNVTLSCEQNLNHDAMYWYRQDPGQGLRLIYYSQIVNDFQKGDIAEGYSVSREKKESFPLTVTSAQKNPTAFYLCASSIMYPSLNTEAFFGQGTRLTVV.